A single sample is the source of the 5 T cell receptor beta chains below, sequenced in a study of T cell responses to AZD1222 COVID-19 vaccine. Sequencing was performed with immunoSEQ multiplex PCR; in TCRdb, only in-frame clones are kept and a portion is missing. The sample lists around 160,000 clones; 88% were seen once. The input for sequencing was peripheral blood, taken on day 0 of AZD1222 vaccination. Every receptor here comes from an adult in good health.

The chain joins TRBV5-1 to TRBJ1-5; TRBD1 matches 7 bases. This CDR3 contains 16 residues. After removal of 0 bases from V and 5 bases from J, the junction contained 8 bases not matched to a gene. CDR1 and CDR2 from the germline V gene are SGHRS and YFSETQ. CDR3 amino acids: CASSLGGDSPYQPQHF. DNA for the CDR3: TGCGCCAGCAGCTTGGGTGGGGACAGCCCCTATCAGCCCCAGCATTTT.

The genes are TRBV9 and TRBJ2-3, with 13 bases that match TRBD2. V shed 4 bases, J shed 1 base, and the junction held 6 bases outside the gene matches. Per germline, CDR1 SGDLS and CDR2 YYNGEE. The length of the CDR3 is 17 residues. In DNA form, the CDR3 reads TGTGCCAGCAGCTTCCCCGGGACTAGCGGGGGCACAGATACGCAGTATTTT. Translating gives CASSFPGTSGGTDTQYF.

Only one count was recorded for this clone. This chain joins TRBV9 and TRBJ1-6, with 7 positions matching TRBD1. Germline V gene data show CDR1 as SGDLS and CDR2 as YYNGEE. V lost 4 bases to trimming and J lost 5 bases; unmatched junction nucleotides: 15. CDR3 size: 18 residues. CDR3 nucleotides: TGTGCCAGCAGCCCGCGCCGAGGCCAGGGGGGGAATAATTCACCCCTCCACTTT. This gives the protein CASSPRRGQGGNNSPLHF.

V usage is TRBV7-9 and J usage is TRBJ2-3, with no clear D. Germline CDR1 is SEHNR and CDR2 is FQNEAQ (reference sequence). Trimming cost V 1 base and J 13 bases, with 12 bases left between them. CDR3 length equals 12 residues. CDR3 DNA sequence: TGTGCCAGCAGCTTAGAAACCGGGTATGAGTATTTT. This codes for CASSLETGYEYF.

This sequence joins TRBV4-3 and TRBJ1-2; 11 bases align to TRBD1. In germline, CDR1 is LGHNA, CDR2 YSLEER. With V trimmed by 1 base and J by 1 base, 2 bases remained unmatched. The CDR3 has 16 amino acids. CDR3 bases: TGCGCCAGCAGCCAAGCAGGGACAGGGGGTAACTATGGCTACACCTTC. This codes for CASSQAGTGGNYGYTF.